The 13 T cell receptor beta chains given below trace back to one sample, sequenced in a study of PD-1 blockade in classical Hodgkin lymphoma. Specified time point: cycle 4 day 1 (C4D1), after 6 weeks of nivolumab. Each and every patient relapsed after autologous stem cell transplantation, and patients got differing brentuximab vedotin exposure. TCRdb's copy holds only in-frame clones and misses some; the assay was immunoSEQ multiplex PCR. Of 9,000 or so clones in the sample, around nine tenths are singletons; the top ten hold roughly 24%. The source material was peripheral blood mononuclear cells (PBMCs), sampled before the fourth cycle of nivolumab. The receptors shown here come from a human donor with classical Hodgkin lymphoma.

This chain uses TRBV19 with TRBJ2-7, with D unclear. The CDR3 runs 15 residues. Germline CDR1 is LNHDA and CDR2 is SQIVND (reference sequence). The V end was cut by 4 bases, the J end by 3 bases, with 16 bases between. DNA for the CDR3: TGTGCCAGTAGTAAGGACCCTAAACCCCTCTACGAGCAGTACTTC. Its protein is CASSKDPKPLYEQYF. Supplemented by reference TRBV19 and TRBJ2-7, the full variable domain reads DGGITQSPKYLFRKEGQNVTLSCEQNLNHDAMYWYRQDPGQGLRLIYYSQIVNDFQKGDIAEGYSVSREKKESFPLTVTSAQKNPTAFYLCASSKDPKPLYEQYFGPGTRLTVT.

The genes are TRBV6-4 and TRBJ1-4, with 9 bases aligning to TRBD1. The ends lost 7 bases at V and 8 bases at J; junction bases unmatched: 11. CDR3 length: 15 residues. Germline V gene lookup returns CDR1 MRHNA and CDR2 SNTAGT. The CDR3: CASTKTRQGEEKLFF. In nucleotides, the CDR3 is TGTGCCAGCACCAAGACCAGACAGGGGGAAGAAAAACTGTTTTTT.

The chain joins TRBV19 to TRBJ2-7; the D is unclear. CDR1 is LNHDA, CDR2 SQIVND, per germline (reference sequence). V lost 3 bases and J 4 bases, leaving 13 bases between the germline ends. The CDR3 is made up of 14 amino acids. The CDR3 here is CASSIRSPGYEQYF. The CDR3 DNA reads TGTGCCAGTAGTATTCGATCTCCGGGTTACGAGCAGTACTTC.

The V gene is TRBV5-1, the J gene TRBJ1-2; D call uncertain. The germline V gene encodes CDR1 SGHRS and CDR2 YFSETQ. The V and J ends lost 4 bases and 4 bases respectively, with 17 bases between them. This CDR3 comprises 15 residues. The CDR3 DNA follows: TGCGCCAGCAGCGGCAGACCCAGTATGGCCTATGGCTACACCTTC. It specifies CASSGRPSMAYGYTF.

The chain combines TRBV6-5 with TRBJ2-7; a weak D match, TRBD2 (5 bases). V was trimmed by 6 bases and J by 3 bases, leaving 9 bases between them. The CDR3 covers 12 residues. Germline CDR1 is MNHEY and CDR2 is SVGAGI. DNA for the CDR3: TGTGCCAGCAGGGGAACTAGCTACGAGCAGTACTTC. Its translation: CASRGTSYEQYF.

This chain connects TRBV5-1 to TRBJ2-5; 11 bases line up with TRBD2. V lost 4 bases and J lost 5; bases outside the gene matches: 7. The CDR3 runs to 15 residues. Germline values: CDR1 SGHRS, CDR2 YFSETQ. CDR3 loop: CASSPIAGGQETQYF. The CDR3 DNA reads TGCGCCAGCAGCCCGATAGCGGGGGGGCAGGAGACCCAGTACTTC.

The V call is TRBV10-2, the J call TRBJ2-5, with unresolved D. CDR1 is WSHSY and CDR2 is SAAADI in the germline V gene. The CDR3 spans 17 residues. Between the trimmed V and J ends, which lost 0 bases and 5 bases, there was a span of 19 bases. CDR3 DNA sequence: TGCGCCAGCAGTGAGTCGACCACGCGCTTTTTTGGGGAGACCCAGTACTTC. It is translated as CASSESTTRFFGETQYF.

The rearrangement joins TRBV23-1 to TRBJ1-5, with D possibly being TRBD1 (5 bases). TRBV23-1 is given ORF status, its function remaining uncertain. Between the trimmed V and J ends, which lost 0 bases and 3 bases, there was a span of 12 bases. The CDR3 covers 16 residues. DNA for the CDR3: TGCGCCAGCAGTCAATCGTGGGGGACGCTCAATCAGCCCCAGCATTTT. Translating it yields CASSQSWGTLNQPQHF.

The chain joins TRBV10-3 to TRBJ2-7; 8 bases match TRBD1. The V gene end was trimmed by 7 bases and the J gene end by 2 bases; junction bases not matched to a gene: 4. The CDR3 covers 13 residues. Per the germline V gene, CDR1 is ENHRY and CDR2 is SYGVKD. CDR3: CAIKTGDPYEQYF. CDR3 DNA: TGTGCCATCAAGACAGGGGACCCCTACGAGCAGTACTTC.

V is TRBV5-6 and J is TRBJ2-7; D gene ambiguous. The V gene lost 0 bases and the J gene lost 5 bases, with 15 bases spanning the gap. The CDR3 has 15 residues. The germline V gene has CDR1 SGHDT and CDR2 YYEEEE. CDR3 sequence: CASSLGASVNDEQYF. CDR3 DNA: TGTGCCAGCAGCTTGGGCGCAAGCGTAAACGACGAGCAGTACTTC.

This clone was seen just once. This chain links TRBV18 with TRBJ2-5; 7 bases agree with TRBD2. The germline gives CDR1 KGHSH, CDR2 LQKENI. The length of the CDR3 is 13 residues. The V and J ends lost 3 bases and 7 bases, in that order; junction bases with no gene match: 5. The CDR3 DNA is TGTGCCAGCTCACCTCGGGGGGAAGTGACCCAGTACTTC. Its translation is CASSPRGEVTQYF. Combining the CDR3 with reference TRBV18 and TRBJ2-5 gives the whole variable domain NAGVMQNPRHLVRRRGQEARLRCSPMKGHSHVYWYRQLPEEGLKFMVYLQKENIIDESGMPKERFSAEFPKEGPSILRIQQVVRGDSAAYFCASSPRGEVTQYFGPGTRLLVL.

This chain uses TRBV12-5 with TRBJ1-1; 9 nucleotides agree with TRBD1. CDR1 and CDR2 from the germline V gene are LGHNT and FRNRAP. The CDR3 is 13 amino acids. After removal of 6 bases from V and 8 bases from J, the junction contained 7 bases not matched to a gene. CDR3 in amino acids: CASGLRDRAEAFF. CDR3 DNA sequence: TGTGCTAGTGGCTTGAGGGACAGGGCCGAAGCTTTCTTT.

This sequence joins TRBV7-2 and TRBJ2-1, with unresolved D. The CDR3 runs to 14 residues. V lost 2 bases and J lost 6, with 11 bases in between. From germline, CDR1 is SGHTA and CDR2 FQGNSA. CDR3 DNA: TGTGCCAGCAGCTTAAGCGCTTCGCGCAATGAGCAGTTCTTC. It specifies CASSLSASRNEQFF. The whole variable domain, remainder taken from reference TRBV7-2 and TRBJ2-1, is GAGVSQSPSNKVTEKGKDVELRCDPISGHTALYWYRQSLGQGLEFLIYFQGNSAPDKSGLPSDRFSAERTGGSVSTLTIQRTQQEDSAVYLCASSLSASRNEQFFGPGTRLTVL.